The rows below give T cell receptor beta chains drawn from one sample of a study of T cells after posttransplantation cyclophosphamide. Libraries were prepared by immunoSEQ multiplex PCR; TCRdb keeps only in-frame clonotypes and omits some of them. Seen here are 10,000 to 15,000 clones, about 1.9% observed once, and the top ten hold around 15%. The input for sequencing was PBMCs, taken after allogeneic stem cell transplant with posttransplant cyclophosphamide. These receptors were taken from a male patient aged 30 to 39 who received an allogeneic stem cell transplant from a related donor, was CMV-positive, and had no GVHD. Some of the T cells may derive from the graft donor. Both conserved end residues are part of each CDR3. A D gene is named only where the DNA matches it firmly. Rows may omit the clone size; those that give it use once, few, many or a size class.

j_call,d_call,clone_size,v_call,cdr3_aa
TRBJ2-7,NA,NA,TRBV14,CASSQLGGVGDEQYF
TRBJ2-2,NA,NA,TRBV7-6,CASSLVIRRGRGELFF
TRBJ1-1,TRBD1,NA,TRBV28,CASSDRGPDTEAFF
TRBJ1-1,NA,NA,TRBV6-6,CASSSPDTNPEAFF
TRBJ2-3,TRBD2,few,TRBV6-6,CASSKPPGLSTDTQYF
TRBJ2-7,NA,NA,TRBV6-6,CASSYGLAGNEQYF
TRBJ2-7,TRBD1,NA,TRBV4-1,CASRPDRGTYEQYF
TRBJ2-3,TRBD1,NA,TRBV15,CATSRSSGTEDDTQYF
TRBJ2-1,TRBD2,few,TRBV7-9,CASSLVASGGHYNEQFF
TRBJ1-2,TRBD1,few,TRBV10-1,CAKDRAITF
TRBJ1-1,NA,few,TRBV6-5,CASRVQGTMNTEAFF
TRBJ1-1,TRBD1,NA,TRBV2,CASGQGPTEAFF
TRBJ2-3,TRBD2,few,TRBV11-3,CASSPGEGTQYF
TRBJ1-1,TRBD1,NA,TRBV7-9,CASSLEGQGRTFF
TRBJ1-1,NA,NA,TRBV5-1,CASSLGPNFDREAFF
TRBJ1-5,NA,few,TRBV19,CASAQGHNQPQHF
TRBJ2-2,NA,few,TRBV5-1,CASSADTLNTGELFF
TRBJ2-4,TRBD1,few,TRBV19,CASSNRDRASKNIQYF